This TCR beta chain was recovered during a study of vaccination effects on CD4 cells after COVID-19. Study-wide context: Post-vaccine specimens arrived a median 72 days past the second dose. General study points: Clones from infection and from vaccination both contracted markedly late after vaccination.

On this clone: The antigen remains undetermined.

Viral peptide pools were used in the ViraFEST assay to expand antigen-specific CD4+ T cells, and sequencing came afterward. When ten to eleven days of culture had elapsed, CD4+ T cells were isolated. Every participant took two doses of the BNT162b2 or mRNA-1273 vaccine. The researchers cultured some 1.9 million PBMC per well with about 10 IU/ml IL-2 and around 9.5 ug/ml peptides. Cells had half their medium changed to IL-2 medium on days 3 and 7. The J segment lost 0 bases and the V segment lost 1 base, leaving 7 bases of the junction unmatched. Germline values: CDR1 SGHDT, CDR2 YYEEEE. CDR3 size: 18 residues. Clones were read by immunoSEQ multiplex PCR, and TCRdb kept only the in-frame ones, dropping some. The sample consists of fewer than 35,000 clones, over 75% of them appearing once.

The receptor was derived from a human donor who received a COVID-19 vaccine. Some clones in this sample may be carry-over from other donors' samples. Sequenced here: CD4+ T cells from PBMCs cultured with SARS-CoV-2 spike peptides, sampled after COVID-19 vaccination. This chain links TRBV5-6 with TRBJ1-5; 10 bases are shared with TRBD1. The CDR3 DNA is TGTGCCAGCAGCTTGAGGACAGGGGGACGAAATAGCAATCAGCCCCAGCATTTT. It yields the protein CASSLRTGGRNSNQPQHF.